The 22 T cell receptor beta chains below come from one sample, sequenced in a study of Graves' ophthalmopathy and Graves' hyperthyroidism (dated by TCRdb to 2016 to 2019). The sample was run on an Illumina HiSeq 2000. TCR beta CDR3 regions were amplified from RNA transcripts for repertoire sequencing. HTBI primers and the Qiagen OneStep RT-PCR kit were used in a first-round RT-PCR, which was followed by a second-round multiplex PCR, size selection and purification. TCRdb reprocessed the public reads (quality trimming at Q25 with fastp, clone calling with MiXCR) and kept in-frame beta chains. Every entry covers one CDR3 protein and lists the most common genes and DNA from its rows. The table for this sample lists 300,000 to 450,000 distinct CDR3 sequences; about a sixth of them were counted only once. Jointly, the top ten make up 2.4% of the sample. The sample comprised peripheral blood. Receptor source: an adult woman with stable Graves' hyperthyroidism.

This clonotype showed up many times. The chain couples TRBV30 to TRBJ2-2, with D uncertain. Germline V lookup: CDR1 GTSNPN, CDR2 SVGIG (reference sequence). V lost 0 bases to trimming and J lost 7 bases, with 6 bases between them. This CDR3 has 12 residues. CDR3 amino acids: CAWSVIVGELFF. The CDR3 region has the DNA TGTGCCTGGAGTGTGATAGTCGGGGAGCTGTTTTTT.

This clonotype was found a few times. V usage is TRBV4-1 and J usage is TRBJ1-2; no firm D call. V lost 1 base and J 8 bases, leaving 14 bases between the germline ends. This CDR3 contains 14 residues. CDR1 and CDR2 from the germline V gene are MGHRA and YSYEKL. DNA of the CDR3: TGCGCCAGCAGCCAAGTGTTAGTGGCGAAGGGCTACACCTTC. It encodes CASSQVLVAKGYTF.

The V call is TRBV6-1, the J call TRBJ2-7; 13 bases agree with TRBD2. Trimming at V came to 1 base and at J to 6 bases, leaving 0 bases not matched to a gene. Germline V gene data show CDR1 as MNHNS and CDR2 as SASEGT. CDR3 size: 14 residues. The CDR3 sequence: CASSEGTSGSEQYF. Written as DNA, the CDR3 is TGTGCCAGCAGTGAAGGGACTAGCGGGAGCGAGCAGTACTTC.

This clonotype has ten or more counts. V is TRBV28 and J is TRBJ2-5; 8 positions match TRBD2. The V and J ends lost 9 bases and 5 bases, in that order; junction bases with no gene match: 17. The germline CDR1 and CDR2 sequences are MDHEN and SYDVKM. The CDR3 is made up of 16 amino acids. CDR3 sequence reads: CASASLGRGGTETQYF. CDR3 coding DNA: TGTGCCAGTGCCTCGTTAGGCCGGGGGGGCACGGAGACCCAGTACTTC.

This clonotype was picked up many times. The V and J genes are TRBV7-2 and TRBJ2-7; the D gene is possibly TRBD1 (5 bases). CDR3 length: 16 residues. Germline V gene sequence: CDR1 SGHTA, CDR2 FQGNSA. Trimming pared 1 base from V and 5 bases from J, leaving 18 bases between. The CDR3 sequence: CASSLVVAQGRHEQYF. In nucleotides, the CDR3 is TGTGCCAGCAGCTTAGTCGTTGCGCAGGGAAGGCACGAGCAGTACTTC.

Many counts were recorded for this clonotype. V gene TRBV6-5 combines with J gene TRBJ2-7; 7 bases fit TRBD2. The CDR3 is 15 residues long. Trimming cost V 0 bases and J 7 bases; bases outside gene matches: 9. Germline V CDR1 and CDR2: MNHEY, SVGAGI. CDR3 residues: CASSYSGNRRGEQYF. The CDR3 DNA reads TGTGCCAGCAGTTACTCGGGTAACAGGCGGGGGGAGCAGTACTTC.

This clonotype has at least ten counts. The chain joins TRBV19 to TRBJ1-5; D remains unclear. The DNA end favors TRBJ2-3, so the J call may be wrong. From germline, CDR1 is LNHDA and CDR2 SQIVND (reference sequence). This CDR3 is built from 13 residues. CDR3: CASSVPANQPQYF. The CDR3 DNA reads as TGTGCCAGTAGTGTCCCAGCCAATCAGCCCCAGTATTTT.

Ten or more counts support this clonotype. This rearrangement joins TRBV29-1 to TRBJ2-2; 9 nucleotides agree with TRBD2. The CDR3 loop spans 14 amino acids. Germline CDR1 and CDR2: SQVTM and ANQGSEA. The ends lost 7 bases at V and 8 bases at J; junction bases unmatched: 11. Here the CDR3 DNA reads TGCAGCGCCAGACAGGGAGCGGGAGGTGGGGAGCTGTTTTTT. The encoded protein is CSARQGAGGGELFF.

CDR3 coding DNA: TGCAGCGTAGATACAGGGGGCACTGAAGCTTTCTTT. Encoded protein: CSVDTGGTEAFF. V usage is TRBV29-1 and J usage is TRBJ1-1; 8 nucleotides align to TRBD1. The CDR3 loop spans 12 amino acids. CDR1 is SQVTM, CDR2 ANQGSEA, per germline. V lost 6 bases to trimming and J lost 4 bases; unmatched junction nucleotides: 4.

The sample holds many counts of this clonotype. The chain is built from TRBV5-1 and TRBJ1-5; 7 positions match TRBD1. This CDR3 has 14 amino acids. Germline lookup yields CDR1 SGHRS and CDR2 YFSETQ. Trimming removed 2 bases from V and 5 bases from J; junction bases left unmatched: 4. The CDR3 DNA reads as TGCGCCAGCAGCTTTGGCAGGGGGGATCAGCCCCAGCATTTT. This sequence encodes CASSFGRGDQPQHF.

The chain uses TRBV30 and TRBJ2-7, with 8 positions matching TRBD1. Germline assignment: CDR1 GTSNPN and CDR2 SVGIG (reference sequence). V lost 3 bases to trimming and J lost 5 bases; unmatched junction nucleotides: 9. The CDR3 has 14 residues. The CDR3: CAWSFGQGTDEQYF. CDR3 DNA sequence: TGTGCCTGGAGCTTCGGACAGGGAACCGACGAGCAGTACTTC.

This clonotype showed up many times. This sequence joins TRBV2 and TRBJ2-2; 9 nucleotides match TRBD1. Trimming at V came to 5 bases and at J to 6 bases, leaving 7 bases not matched to a gene. Per germline, CDR1 SNHLY and CDR2 FYNNEI. CDR3 length: 15 residues. CDR3 amino acids: CASSFRQGDAGELFF. Here the CDR3 DNA reads TGTGCCAGCAGTTTTAGACAGGGGGATGCCGGGGAGCTGTTTTTT.

This clonotype was seen at least ten times. The chain combines TRBV20-1 with TRBJ1-1; D call uncertain. Germline V gene lookup returns CDR1 DFQATT and CDR2 SNEGSKA (reference sequence). Trimming cost V 4 bases and J 11 bases, with 14 bases left between them. The CDR3 spans 11 residues. CDR3 in amino acids: CSAIRRLGAFF. Written as DNA, the CDR3 is TGCAGTGCTATTAGACGCCTGGGGGCTTTCTTT.

The V call is TRBV28, the J call TRBJ2-7, with D possibly being TRBD2 (6 bases). This CDR3 has 15 amino acids. The germline V gene has CDR1 MDHEN and CDR2 SYDVKM. V was clipped by 5 bases and J by 7 bases, with 21 bases between them. DNA for the CDR3: TGTGCCAGCAGTGGAATAGGGCCGGGGGTGAAGGAGCAGTACTTC. This codes for CASSGIGPGVKEQYF.

This clonotype was counted ten times or more. This chain uses TRBV12-3 or TRBV12-4 with TRBJ1-1, with D possibly matching TRBD1 (5 bases). The CDR3 consists of 12 residues. Trimming left V 6 bases short and J 8 bases short, with 13 bases between. CDR3 DNA sequence: TGTGCCAGCAGCGCCGGGGCTCAGGAAGCTTTCTTT. This sequence encodes CASSAGAQEAFF.

This clonotype showed up many times. CDR3 sequence (DNA): TGTGCCAGCAGTTTAACGTTGGGGACACAGAATTCACCCCTCCACTTT. Translation gives CASSLTLGTQNSPLHF. This chain connects TRBV27 to TRBJ1-6; a possible D gene is TRBD1 (6 bases). Trimming removed 2 bases at V and 7 bases at J, with 15 bases between. CDR3 size: 16 residues. Germline CDR1 MNHEY, CDR2 SMNVEV (reference sequence).

On this clonotype itself: Since a much larger clone is just one base distant, this may be a read error. The chain uses TRBV25-1 and TRBJ2-7; D is perhaps TRBD2 (5 bases). The CDR3 has 15 amino acids. Germline lookup yields CDR1 MGHDK and CDR2 SYGVNS. V lost 7 bases to trimming and J lost 5 bases, with 21 bases between them. The CDR3 is CASTDQDSSANEQYF. In DNA, the CDR3 is TGTGCCAGCACTGATCAGGACTCCTCTGCGAACGAGCAGTACTTC.

Points on this clonotype: This may be a read error, as it is one base from a much larger clone. The conserved final phenylalanine or tryptophan is absent from the CDR3, which likely points to a read error. The V call is TRBV20-1, the J call TRBJ2-3; no firm D call. Germline assignment: CDR1 DFQATT and CDR2 SNEGSKA (reference sequence). The CDR3 runs to 11 residues. The V gene lost 3 bases and the J gene lost 6 bases, with 7 bases spanning the gap. CDR3 protein: CSARFADTQYC. Here the CDR3 DNA reads TGCAGTGCTAGGTTTGCGGATACGCAGTATTGT.

This sequence joins TRBV9 and TRBJ2-3; 9 bases line up with TRBD1. The V segment lost 1 base and the J segment 6 bases; nucleotides outside the gene matches: 6. Germline values: CDR1 SGDLS, CDR2 YYNGEE. The CDR3 consists of 15 residues. Here the CDR3 DNA reads TGTGCCAGCAGCGTAAGTGACAGGGGGTATGATACGCAGTATTTT. Encoded protein: CASSVSDRGYDTQYF. Supplemented by reference TRBV9 and TRBJ2-3, the full variable domain reads DSGVTQTPKHLITATGQRVTLRCSPRSGDLSVYWYQQSLDQGLQFLIQYYNGEERAKGNILERFSAQQFPDLHSELNLSSLELGDSALYFCASSVSDRGYDTQYFGPGTRLTVL.

This clonotype was seen repeatedly, ten times or more. The chain combines TRBV6-1 with TRBJ2-7; D possibly matches TRBD1 or TRBD2 (5 bases each). CDR1 and CDR2 from the germline V gene are MNHNS and SASEGT. Trimming removed 6 bases from V and 3 bases from J, with 18 bases in between. The length of the CDR3 is 15 residues. The CDR3 sequence is CASRDRDGVIYEQYF. The CDR3 nucleotides are TGTGCCAGCAGGGACCGGGACGGGGTTATCTACGAGCAGTACTTC.

This clonotype has at least ten counts. The chain carries TRBV11-2 and TRBJ1-2; possibly TRBD1 for D (5 bases). CDR1 and CDR2 from the germline V gene are SGHAT and FQNNGV. The CDR3 extends over 14 amino acids. Trimming pared 1 base from V and 2 bases from J, leaving 8 bases between. CDR3 region: CASSLAKGNYGYTF. The CDR3 DNA reads as TGTGCCAGCAGCTTAGCCAAGGGGAACTATGGCTACACCTTC.

This clonotype was recorded many times. This sequence joins TRBV28 and TRBJ1-1, with D unclear. The CDR3 runs to 15 residues. V lost 5 bases and J lost 3, with 16 bases in between. Germline CDR1 and CDR2: MDHEN and SYDVKM. The CDR3 bases are TGTGCCAGCAGTAGTGCCTGGGCAGAATACACTGAAGCTTTCTTT. Its protein is CASSSAWAEYTEAFF.